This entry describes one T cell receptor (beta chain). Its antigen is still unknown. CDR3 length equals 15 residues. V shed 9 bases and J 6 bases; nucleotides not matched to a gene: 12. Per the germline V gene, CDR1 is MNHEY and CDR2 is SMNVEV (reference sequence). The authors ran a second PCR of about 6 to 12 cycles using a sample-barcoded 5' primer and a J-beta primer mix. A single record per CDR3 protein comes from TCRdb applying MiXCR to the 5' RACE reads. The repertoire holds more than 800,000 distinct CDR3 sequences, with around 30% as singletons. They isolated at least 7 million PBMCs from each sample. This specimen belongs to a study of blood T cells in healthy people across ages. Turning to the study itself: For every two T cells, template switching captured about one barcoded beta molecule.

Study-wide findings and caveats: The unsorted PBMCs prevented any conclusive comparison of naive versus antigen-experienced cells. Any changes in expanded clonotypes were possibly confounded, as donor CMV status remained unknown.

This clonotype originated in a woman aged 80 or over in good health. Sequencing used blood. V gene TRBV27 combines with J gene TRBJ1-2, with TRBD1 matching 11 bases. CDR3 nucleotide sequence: TGTGCCAGTAAACACGGACAGGGGGCCCAACATGGCTACACCTTC. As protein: CASKHGQGAQHGYTF.